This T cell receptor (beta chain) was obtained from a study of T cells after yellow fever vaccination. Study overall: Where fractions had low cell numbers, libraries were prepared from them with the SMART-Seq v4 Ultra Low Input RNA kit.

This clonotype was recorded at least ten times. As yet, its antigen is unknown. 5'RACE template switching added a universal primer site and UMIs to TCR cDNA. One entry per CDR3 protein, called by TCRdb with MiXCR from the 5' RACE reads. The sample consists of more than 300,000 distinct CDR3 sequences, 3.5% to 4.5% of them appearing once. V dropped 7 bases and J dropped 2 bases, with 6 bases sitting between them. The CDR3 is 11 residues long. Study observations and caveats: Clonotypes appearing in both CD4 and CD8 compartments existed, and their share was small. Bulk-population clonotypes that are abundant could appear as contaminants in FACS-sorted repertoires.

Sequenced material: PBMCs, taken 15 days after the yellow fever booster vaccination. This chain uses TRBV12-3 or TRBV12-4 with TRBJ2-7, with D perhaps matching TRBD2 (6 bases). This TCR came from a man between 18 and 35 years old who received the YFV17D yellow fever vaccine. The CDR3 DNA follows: TGTGCCAGCACTAGCGCCTACGAGCAGTACTTC. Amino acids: CASTSAYEQYF.